This TCR beta chain appears in the sequencing data of a study of blood T cell repertoires in COVID-19 (TCRdb year 2020). Study-wide context: Samples from collaborators originated in the United States, Italy and Spain and spanned both the acute and convalescent phases of COVID-19. The prospective study material was composed of cDNA or gDNA derived from T cells, B-cell-depleted T cells, or PBMCs. The dataset comprised deeply sampled blood TCRbeta repertoires from subjects exposed to, actively infected with, or recovered from COVID-19. A freely available public database, intended as a resource for researchers studying the immune response to SARS-CoV-2, is where the repertoires were released. The samples were drawn from the first 160 participants of the ongoing ImmuneRACE study and from 1,254 subjects provided by 6 global collaborators. Sample metadata almost always included a de-identified subject ID, COVID-19 status, age in years and sex. HLA class I and class II types, where available, came from metadata supplied by the sample provider rather than from assay-based typing. Study-wide findings and limitations: The quantity of clinical and demographic metadata differed by source and by participant and was supplied without curation.

On this clone itself: Its antigen remains unidentified. Base qualities are not at hand, and no much larger clone is one base apart.

The immunoSEQ Assay, a bias-controlled multiplex PCR, was used to amplify TCRbeta CDR3 regions from genomic DNA. The study's own analysis went as follows. The number of nucleated cells in each sample was estimated from the amplification of reference gene primers within the assay. Sequence reads were collapsed and filtered to measure the absolute abundance of every unique TCRbeta CDR3 rearrangement. For each sample, productive Simpson clonality was calculated as the square root of Simpson's diversity index across productive rearrangements. TCRdb provides this immuneACCESS table in a form limited to in-frame rearrangements. Some clones are lacking; in checked studies, under half of them reflect an unresolved V gene, and why the rest are absent is not known. The DNA was the basis for D and trimming; V, J and clone size are from that table. In this sample the table shows about 160,000 clones, about four fifths of which occur a single time. The top ten hold around 8% of the sample.

Unmatched junction bases come to 1, with V trimmed by 2 bases and J by 1 base. CDR1 and CDR2, looked up from the germline V gene, are KGHSH and LQKENI. The cysteine opens and the phenylalanine closes a CDR3 of 15 amino acids. Solely the CDR3 DNA is kept, with 45 bases framed from the first base. One collaborating source in Seattle enrolled patients during active infection and followed them longitudinally through the course of disease. The collaborating institutions used their own protocols to collect whole blood in K2EDTA tubes. For TCRbeta analysis, collaborators shipped samples as frozen whole blood, isolated PBMCs, or DNA extracted from either of those sample types.

This sequence originates from an older woman with COVID-19, enrolled during active disease. Sequenced: peripheral blood. The sequence joins TRBV18 to TRBJ2-3; 9 bases in the middle match TRBD1. The nucleotide sequence reads as follows: TGTGCCAGCTCACCATGGGACAGGGGCACAGATACGCAGTATTTT. Translated, it gives CASSPWDRGTDTQYF.